The 8 T cell receptor beta chains below all came from one sample that was sequenced in a study of beta chain features in type 1 diabetes. Reverse transcription of all isolated RNA meant that expressed TCRB transcripts were sequenced. Here immunoSEQ multiplex PCR was the method, and the copy in TCRdb shows in-frame clones only, minus some. The repertoire consists of approximately 260,000 clones, with around 20% occurring once and the leading ten covering about 0.028%. These TCRs are of unknown antigen specificity. Study conclusions and caveats: People with Type 1 diabetes carried modestly yet significantly shorter TCRB CDR3s in all four CD4+ subsets.

Source material: naive CD4+ T cells from blood. These receptors were obtained from a woman aged 40 to 50 with type 1 diabetes.

This clone was detected a few times. This chain joins TRBV5-1 and TRBJ2-5; D gene uncertain. CDR1 SGHRS and CDR2 YFSETQ come from the germline V gene. V was shortened by 3 bases and J by 2 bases, with 8 bases between the two germline ends. The CDR3 runs 13 residues. CDR3 in amino acids: CASSYDTQETQYF. CDR3 in DNA: TGCGCCAGCAGCTACGACACTCAAGAGACCCAGTACTTC.

The chain links TRBV28 to TRBJ2-1; TRBD2 is a possible D gene (5 bases). CDR3 size: 13 residues. Trimming took off 2 bases at V and 5 bases at J, with 7 bases between the two ends. CDR1 and CDR2 from the germline V gene are MDHEN and SYDVKM. The CDR3 here is CASSLHGNNEQFF. CDR3 nucleotide sequence: TGTGCCAGCAGTTTACACGGGAACAATGAGCAGTTCTTC. Filled out from reference TRBV28 and TRBJ2-1, the complete variable domain reads DVKVTQSSRYLVKRTGEKVFLECVQDMDHENMFWYRQDPGLGLRLIYFSYDVKMKEKGDIPEGYSVSREKKERFSLILESASTNQTSMYLCASSLHGNNEQFFGPGTRLTVL.

This rearrangement joins TRBV30 to TRBJ2-7, with 9 bases identical to TRBD1. V was pared by 7 bases and J by 6 bases, with 4 bases of the junction left unmatched. CDR3 length: 11 residues. The germline V gene encodes CDR1 GTSNPN and CDR2 SVGIG (reference sequence). The CDR3 sequence is CASGQGGEQYF. As DNA, the CDR3 is TGTGCCTCGGGACAGGGAGGCGAGCAGTACTTC.

The J gene is TRBJ2-3, the V gene TRBV28; TRBD1 is a possible D gene (6 bases). This CDR3 is built from 14 residues. Germline V gene lookup returns CDR1 MDHEN and CDR2 SYDVKM. Trimming took off 3 bases at V and 6 bases at J, with 13 bases between the two ends. The chain's CDR3 is CASSFRGKGDTQYF. DNA for the CDR3: TGTGCCAGCAGTTTCAGGGGTAAAGGGGATACGCAGTATTTT.

This clone was seen only a few times. Other DNA sequences in this specimen translate into the identical CDR3. The V gene is TRBV5-1, the J gene TRBJ2-5; D gene unclear. V lost 0 bases and J 3 bases, leaving 9 bases between the germline ends. This CDR3 is 14 amino acids long. Germline CDR1 and CDR2: SGHRS and YFSETQ. Here the CDR3 DNA reads TGCGCCAGCAGCTTGGGCGGTTCTGAAGAGACCCAGTACTTC. This codes for CASSLGGSEETQYF.

This chain links TRBV29-1 with TRBJ2-1; 8 nucleotides match TRBD2. There are 15 residues in the CDR3. Germline CDR1 reads SQVTM; CDR2 reads ANQGSEA. The ends lost 4 bases at V and 0 bases at J; junction bases unmatched: 5. The CDR3 nucleotides read TGCAGCGTTGGGCTAAGCGGGAGCTCCTACAATGAGCAGTTCTTC. It translates to CSVGLSGSSYNEQFF.

The chain links TRBV5-1 to TRBJ2-1, with TRBD2 identical over 12 bases. Germline V gene lookup returns CDR1 SGHRS and CDR2 YFSETQ. V was pared by 4 bases and J by 4 bases, with 3 bases of the junction left unmatched. The CDR3 is made up of 15 amino acids. Written as DNA, the CDR3 is TGCGCCAGCAGCCCGACTAGCGGGAGTTACAATGAGCAGTTCTTC. Amino acids: CASSPTSGSYNEQFF.

This clone was detected a few times. The chain uses TRBV30 and TRBJ2-5; D not certain. Germline assignment: CDR1 GTSNPN and CDR2 SVGIG (reference sequence). V shed 4 bases and J shed 5 bases, with 11 bases lying between them. The CDR3 runs 12 residues. CDR3 DNA sequence: TGTGCCTGGAATCCTTCCGGGGAGACCCAGTACTTC. Translated: CAWNPSGETQYF.